The source of this T cell receptor beta chain is a study of T cells in Graves' hyperthyroidism and ophthalmopathy. It was RNA transcripts that yielded the amplified TCR beta CDR3 regions. Primed by the HTBI set, a first-round RT-PCR was run on the TCR CDR3. A single record per CDR3 protein comes from TCRdb applying MiXCR to the multiplex PCR reads. The sample lists roughly 750,000 distinct CDR3 sequences; about 17% were seen once. It was uncontrolled infection, other autoimmune disease, pregnancy or lactation that excluded patients. This CDR3 spans 13 amino acids. CDR1 is DFQATT and CDR2 is SNEGSKA in the germline V gene (reference sequence).

The chain combines TRBV20-1 with TRBJ1-2, with 7 bases lining up with TRBD1. Source material: blood. The sequence was obtained from a man aged 18 to 30 with Graves' hyperthyroidism. The CDR3 bases are TGCAGCGGACGCCCAACAGGGGACTATGGCTACACCTTC. Its translation: CSGRPTGDYGYTF.